Included here is one TCR beta chain sequence, with context. The antigen is undetermined. This sample was included in a study of T cell responses to AZD1222 COVID-19 vaccine. On the study more broadly: Samples with a second dose at about 4 or about 12 weeks were pooled together. Overall study results and limits: A rise in Spike-specific TCR breadth and depth followed two AZD1222 doses. Seropositive AZD1222 recipients at baseline numbered only 5 to 7. In all cases, repertoires were sampled only after the peak T cell response.

V lost 2 bases and J lost 1; bases outside the gene matches: 8. The CDR3 is 16 residues long. The germline V gene encodes CDR1 KGHSH and CDR2 LQKENI. TCRdb keeps only in-frame clones here, not all; method: immunoSEQ multiplex PCR. The sample comprises about 140,000 clones, around 90% of which are singletons, and 2.8% rests with the top ten. The chain employs TRBV18 and TRBJ2-7, with 7 bases matching TRBD1. The source material was peripheral blood, sampled on day 0 of AZD1222 vaccination. The receptor was derived from an adult in good health. The CDR3 bases are TGTGCCAGCTCACCAGGTGGGTGGACAGGTTCCTACGAGCAGTACTTC. Its protein product is CASSPGGWTGSYEQYF. The variable domain in full, completed from reference TRBV18 and TRBJ2-7, reads NAGVMQNPRHLVRRRGQEARLRCSPMKGHSHVYWYRQLPEEGLKFMVYLQKENIIDESGMPKERFSAEFPKEGPSILRIQQVVRGDSAAYFCASSPGGWTGSYEQYFGPGTRLTVT.